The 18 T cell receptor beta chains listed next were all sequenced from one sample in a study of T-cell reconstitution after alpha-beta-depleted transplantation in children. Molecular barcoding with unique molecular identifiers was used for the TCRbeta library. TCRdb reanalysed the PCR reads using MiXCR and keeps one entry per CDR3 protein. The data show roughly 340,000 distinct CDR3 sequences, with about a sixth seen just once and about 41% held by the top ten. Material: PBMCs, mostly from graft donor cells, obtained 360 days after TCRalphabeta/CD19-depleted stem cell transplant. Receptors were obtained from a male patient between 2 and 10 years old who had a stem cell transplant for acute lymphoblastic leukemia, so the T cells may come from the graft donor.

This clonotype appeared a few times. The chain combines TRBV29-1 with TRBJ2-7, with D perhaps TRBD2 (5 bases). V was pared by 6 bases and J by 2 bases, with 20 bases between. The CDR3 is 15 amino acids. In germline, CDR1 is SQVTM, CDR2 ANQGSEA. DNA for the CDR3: TGCAGCGTCGGGTCACTCTCTAGCCCGACCTACGAGCAGTACTTC. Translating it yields CSVGSLSSPTYEQYF.

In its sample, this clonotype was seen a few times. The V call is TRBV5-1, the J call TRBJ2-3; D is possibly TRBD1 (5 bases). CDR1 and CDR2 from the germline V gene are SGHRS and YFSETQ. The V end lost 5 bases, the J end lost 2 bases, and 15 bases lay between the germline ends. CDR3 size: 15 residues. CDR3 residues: CASSVGTGYTDTQYF. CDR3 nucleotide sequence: TGCGCCAGCAGTGTGGGCACAGGCTACACAGATACGCAGTATTTT.

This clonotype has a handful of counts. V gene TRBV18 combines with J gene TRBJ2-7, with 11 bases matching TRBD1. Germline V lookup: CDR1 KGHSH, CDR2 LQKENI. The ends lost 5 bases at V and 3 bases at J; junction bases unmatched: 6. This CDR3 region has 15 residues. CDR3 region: CASSSGQGASYEQYF. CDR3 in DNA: TGTGCCAGCTCATCAGGACAGGGGGCAAGCTACGAGCAGTACTTC.

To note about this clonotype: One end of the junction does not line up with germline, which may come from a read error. The CDR3 DNA reads as TGCGCCAGCAGCTCGGGAAAGGTGCGGGGACAGGGGAAGAGGAAACTGTTTTTT. This gives the protein CASSSGKVRGQGKRKLFF. This chain links TRBV5-4 with TRBJ1-4, with 10 bases identical to TRBD1. The germline CDR1 and CDR2 sequences are SGHNT and YYREEE (reference sequence). There are 18 residues in the CDR3.

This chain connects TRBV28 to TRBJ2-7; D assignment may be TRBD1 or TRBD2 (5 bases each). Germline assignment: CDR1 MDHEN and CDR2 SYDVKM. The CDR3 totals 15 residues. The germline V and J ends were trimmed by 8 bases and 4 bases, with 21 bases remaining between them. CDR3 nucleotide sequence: TGTGCCAGCGGGGGTTTTGGACGGAGCCTATACGAGCAGTACTTC. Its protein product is CASGGFGRSLYEQYF.

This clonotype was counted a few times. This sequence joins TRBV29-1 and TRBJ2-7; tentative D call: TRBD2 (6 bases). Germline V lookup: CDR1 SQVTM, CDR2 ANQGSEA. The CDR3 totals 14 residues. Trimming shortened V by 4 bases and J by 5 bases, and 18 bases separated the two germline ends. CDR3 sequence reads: CSVGGGTSPNEQYF. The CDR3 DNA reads TGCAGCGTTGGAGGCGGGACGTCCCCTAACGAGCAGTACTTC.

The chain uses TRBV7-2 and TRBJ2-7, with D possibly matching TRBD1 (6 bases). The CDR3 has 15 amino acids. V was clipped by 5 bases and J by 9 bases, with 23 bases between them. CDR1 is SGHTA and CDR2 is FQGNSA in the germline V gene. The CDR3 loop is CASSTDGPLPTGQYF. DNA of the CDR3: TGTGCCAGCAGCACCGATGGGCCACTGCCGACAGGGCAGTACTTC.

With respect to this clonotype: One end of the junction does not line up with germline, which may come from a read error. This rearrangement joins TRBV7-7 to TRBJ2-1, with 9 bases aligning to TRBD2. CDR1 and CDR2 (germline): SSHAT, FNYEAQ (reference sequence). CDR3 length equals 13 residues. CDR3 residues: CASSAGTSQEQFF. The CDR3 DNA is TGTGCTAGCAGCGCAGGGACTAGCCAAGAGCAGTTCTTC.

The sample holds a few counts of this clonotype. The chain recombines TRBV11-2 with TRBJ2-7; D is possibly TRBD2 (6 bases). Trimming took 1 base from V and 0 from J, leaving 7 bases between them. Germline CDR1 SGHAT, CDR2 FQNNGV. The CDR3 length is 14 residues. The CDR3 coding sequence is TGTGCCAGCAGCTTAGTGCGGGACTCCTACGAGCAGTACTTC. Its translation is CASSLVRDSYEQYF.

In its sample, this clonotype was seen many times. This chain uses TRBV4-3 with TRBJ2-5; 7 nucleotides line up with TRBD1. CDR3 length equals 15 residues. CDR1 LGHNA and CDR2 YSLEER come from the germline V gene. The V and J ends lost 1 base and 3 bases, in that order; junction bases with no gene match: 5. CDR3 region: CASSQGVDREETQYF. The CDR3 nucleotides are TGCGCCAGCAGCCAAGGAGTAGACAGGGAAGAGACCCAGTACTTC.

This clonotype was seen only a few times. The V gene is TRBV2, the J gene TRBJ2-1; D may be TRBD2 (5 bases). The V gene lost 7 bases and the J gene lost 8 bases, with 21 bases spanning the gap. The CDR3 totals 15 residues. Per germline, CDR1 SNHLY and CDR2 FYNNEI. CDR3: CASIRRLGSIDEQFF. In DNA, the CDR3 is TGTGCCAGCATAAGGCGGCTTGGGAGCATCGATGAGCAGTTCTTC.

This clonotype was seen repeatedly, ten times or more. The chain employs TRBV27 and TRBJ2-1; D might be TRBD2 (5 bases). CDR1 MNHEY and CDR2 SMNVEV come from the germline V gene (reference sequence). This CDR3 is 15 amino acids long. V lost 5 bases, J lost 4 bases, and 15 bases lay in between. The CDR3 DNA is TGTGCCAGCAGTCCCGGGGATGGACCGTACAATGAGCAGTTCTTC. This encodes CASSPGDGPYNEQFF.

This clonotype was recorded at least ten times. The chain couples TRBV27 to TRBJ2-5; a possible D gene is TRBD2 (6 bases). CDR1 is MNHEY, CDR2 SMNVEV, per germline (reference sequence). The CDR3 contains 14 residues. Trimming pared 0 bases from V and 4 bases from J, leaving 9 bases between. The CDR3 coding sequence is TGTGCCAGCAGTTTATCGCCCGGGGGAGAGACCCAGTACTTC. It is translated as CASSLSPGGETQYF.

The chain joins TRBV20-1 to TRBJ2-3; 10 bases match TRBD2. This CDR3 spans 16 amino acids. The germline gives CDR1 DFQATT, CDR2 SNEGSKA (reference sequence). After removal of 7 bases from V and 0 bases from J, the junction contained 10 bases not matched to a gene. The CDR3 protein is CSVSLSGRVSTDTQYF. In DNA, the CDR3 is TGCAGTGTTAGTCTCAGCGGGAGGGTTAGCACAGATACGCAGTATTTT.

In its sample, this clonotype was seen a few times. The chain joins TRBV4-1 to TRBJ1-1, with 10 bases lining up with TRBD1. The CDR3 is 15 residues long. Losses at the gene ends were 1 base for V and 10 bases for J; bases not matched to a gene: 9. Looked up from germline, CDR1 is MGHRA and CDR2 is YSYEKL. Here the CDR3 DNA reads TGCGCCAGCAGCCAAGCCCCCGACAGGGGGCTGTCAGCTTTCTTT. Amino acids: CASSQAPDRGLSAFF.

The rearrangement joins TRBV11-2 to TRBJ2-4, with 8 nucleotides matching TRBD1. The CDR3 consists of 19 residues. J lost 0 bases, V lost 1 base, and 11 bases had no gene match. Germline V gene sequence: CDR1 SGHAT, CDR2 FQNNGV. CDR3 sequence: CASSLVWGQEALAKNIQYF. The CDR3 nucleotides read TGTGCCAGCAGCTTAGTATGGGGACAGGAAGCACTAGCCAAAAACATTCAGTACTTC.

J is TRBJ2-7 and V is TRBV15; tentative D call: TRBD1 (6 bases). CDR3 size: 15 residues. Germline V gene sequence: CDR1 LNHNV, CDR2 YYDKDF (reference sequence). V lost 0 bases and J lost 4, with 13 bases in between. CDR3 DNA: TGTGCCACCAGCAGAGATCGCCGTACAGGGTACGAGCAGTACTTC. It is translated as CATSRDRRTGYEQYF.

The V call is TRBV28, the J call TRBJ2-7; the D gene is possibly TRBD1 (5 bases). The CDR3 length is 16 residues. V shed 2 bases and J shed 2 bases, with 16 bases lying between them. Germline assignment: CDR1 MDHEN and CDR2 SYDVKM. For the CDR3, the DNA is TGTGCCAGCAGTTTACCCCAGGGTCTGGTCGCCTACGAGCAGTACTTC. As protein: CASSLPQGLVAYEQYF.